This T cell receptor (beta chain) was captured in a study of T cell responses to AZD1222 COVID-19 vaccine. Measured with immunoSEQ multiplex PCR; TCRdb has only the in-frame clones, and not every one. The sample comprises 84,000 or so clones, 70% to 90% of which are singletons, and more than 1.3% rests with the top ten. In the case of this clone: The antigen remains undetermined.

V lost 7 bases to trimming and J lost 4 bases, with 16 bases between them. Germline lookup yields CDR1 SQVTM and CDR2 ANQGSEA. The CDR3 contains 13 residues. Study outcomes and limitations: Donors were mostly white British, more females; clonal diversity possibly underestimated. Spike-wide coverage was observed for vaccine-associated CD4 TCRs, with dominant responses at 160-218 and 743-854. Nearly half of spike-specific TCRs reportedly target variant regions that are unmutated in the B.1.351 and B.1.1.7 variants.

The source material was peripheral blood, sampled on day 0 of AZD1222 vaccination. The V and J genes are TRBV29-1 and TRBJ1-2; D might be TRBD1 (6 bases). The clonotype originates from an adult in good health. The CDR3 spells CSARTQGSYGYTF. CDR3 bases: TGCAGCGCAAGAACCCAGGGGAGCTATGGCTACACCTTC.